This T cell receptor beta chain was sequenced during a study of blood T cell repertoires in COVID-19. Cohorts were based on clinical histories the participants reported. Donors in Cohort 3 who had recovered were those with two negative PCRs, healthcare professional clearance, or resolution of their symptoms. V shed 4 bases and J 0 bases; nucleotides not matched to a gene: 3. CDR3 length: 15 amino acids. Germline V CDR1 and CDR2: MNHEY, SVGAGI. The data were produced by immunoSEQ multiplex PCR, yet TCRdb's version contains in-frame clones alone and is incomplete. The profile shows approximately 180,000 clones, roughly 88% of them singletons.

The V call is TRBV6-5, the J call TRBJ1-1; the match to TRBD1 covers 9 bases. The source is a man in his forties or fifties who had recovered from COVID-19. The sequenced material came from PBMCs or T cells enriched from blood (not recorded which). DNA for the CDR3: TGTGCCAGCAGTTGGACAGGGGCGGTGAACACTGAAGCTTTCTTT. It specifies CASSWTGAVNTEAFF.